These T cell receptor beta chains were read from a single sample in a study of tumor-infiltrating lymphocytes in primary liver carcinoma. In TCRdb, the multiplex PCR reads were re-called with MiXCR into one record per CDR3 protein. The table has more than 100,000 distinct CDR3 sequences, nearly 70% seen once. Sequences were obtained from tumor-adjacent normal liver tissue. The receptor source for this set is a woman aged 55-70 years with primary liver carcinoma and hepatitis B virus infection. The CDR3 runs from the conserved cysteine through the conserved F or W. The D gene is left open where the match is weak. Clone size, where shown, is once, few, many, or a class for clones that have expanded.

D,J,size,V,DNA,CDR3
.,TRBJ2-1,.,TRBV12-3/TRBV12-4,TGTGTCAGCAGTAAAGTTGTGTGGGGGAGCTACAATGAGCAGTTCTTC,CVSSKVVWGSYNEQFF
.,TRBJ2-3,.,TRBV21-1,TGTGCCAGCAGCAAAGGTGGGGGACTAGCGGCTAGCACAGATGCGCAGTATTTT,CASSKGGGLAASTDAQYF
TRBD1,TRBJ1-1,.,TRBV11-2,TGTGCCAGCAGCCCATGGACAGGGGGCGGCACTGAAGCTTTCTTT,CASSPWTGGGTEAFF
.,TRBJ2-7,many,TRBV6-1,TGTGCCAGCAGTGACTATGGAGGGAGCTACGAGCAGTACTTC,CASSDYGGSYEQYF
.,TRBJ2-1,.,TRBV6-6,TGTGCTAGCAATACGGGGGTTACGTCCTACAATGAGCAGTTCTTC,CASNTGVTSYNEQFF
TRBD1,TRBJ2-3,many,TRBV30,TGTGCCTGGAGCAGACAGGGGTCGGGCACAGATACGCAGTATTTT,CAWSRQGSGTDTQYF
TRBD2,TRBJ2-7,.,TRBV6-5,TGTGCCAGCAGCCTACTGGGACTAGCGGGATCGATACAGTGCTTC,CASSLLGLAGSIQCF
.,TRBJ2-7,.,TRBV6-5,TGTGCCAGCAGAATAGGGGCCACATACGAGCAGTACTTC,CASRIGATYEQYF
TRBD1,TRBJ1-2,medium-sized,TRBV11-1,TGTGCCAGCAGCTTAAAACAGGGGGATGGCTACACCTTC,CASSLKQGDGYTF
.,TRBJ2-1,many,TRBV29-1,TGCAGCGTTAACCGGGACTTATCCTACAATGAGCAGTTCTTC,CSVNRDLSYNEQFF
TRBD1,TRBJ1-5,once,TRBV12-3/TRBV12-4,TGTGCCAGCTCTTTGACAGGGGGCCGTAATCAGCCCCGGCATTTT,CASSLTGGRNQPRHF
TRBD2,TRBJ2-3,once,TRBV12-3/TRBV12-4,TGTGCCAGCTGTAATCAGAGGGAGGGAGATACGCAGTATTTT,CASCNQREGDTQYF
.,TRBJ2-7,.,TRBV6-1,TGTGCCAACAGTACGTATTGGGCCTCCTACGAGCAGTACTTC,CANSTYWASYEQYF
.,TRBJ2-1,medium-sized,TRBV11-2,TGTGCCAGCAGCTCACCCTTAGAGGATGAGCAGTTCTTC,CASSSPLEDEQFF
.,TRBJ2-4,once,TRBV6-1,TGTGCCAGCAATGATAGGGCTGGGCTTAGGAAAAACATTCAGTACTTC,CASNDRAGLRKNIQYF
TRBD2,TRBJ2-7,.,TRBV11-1,TGTGCCAGCAGCTTGGTGGGACTAGCGGGAAAGGTCTACGAGCAGTACTTC,CASSLVGLAGKVYEQYF
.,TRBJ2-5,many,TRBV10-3,TGTGCCATCAGTGAACTAAAGAGCGAGACCCAGTACTTC,CAISELKSETQYF
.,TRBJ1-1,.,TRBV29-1,TGCAGCGTTATGACAGTAACGATGAACACTGGAACTTTCTTT,CSVMTVTMNTGTFF
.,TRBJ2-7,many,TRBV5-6,TGTGCCAGCAGTTCAGGGCCGAGCTCCTACGAGCAGTACTTC,CASSSGPSSYEQYF
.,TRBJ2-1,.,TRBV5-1,TGCACCAGCAGCTTGGCCAGAGACTCCTACAATGAGCAGTTCTTC,CTSSLARDSYNEQFF
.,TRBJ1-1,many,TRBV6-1,TGTGCCAGCAGTGCAAAGGAGGAGAATGAAGCTTTCTTT,CASSAKEENEAFF
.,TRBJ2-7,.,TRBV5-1,TGCGCCAGCAGGTCAACCCCAACAGGGAACTACGAGCAGTACTTC,CASRSTPTGNYEQYF
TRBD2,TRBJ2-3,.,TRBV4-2,TGTACCAGCAGCCAAGGAATAGCGGGACGGAATACACAGTATTTT,CTSSQGIAGRNTQYF
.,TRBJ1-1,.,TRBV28,TGTGCCAGCAGCCACCTAACTCTCGGACGGTTTGAAGCTTTCTTT,CASSHLTLGRFEAFF
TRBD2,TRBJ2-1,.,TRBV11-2,TGTGCCAGCAGCTCCTCCGGGACTAGCGTGGGGACTTCTTACAATGAACAGTTCTTC,CASSSSGTSVGTSYNEQFF
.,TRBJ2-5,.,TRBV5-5,TGTACCAGCAGCTCCGACCTGGTCAGGAAGACCCAGTACTTC,CTSSSDLVRKTQYF
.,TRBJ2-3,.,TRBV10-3,TGTGCCATCAGTGAGATGAGGGGCGGGACACCAGTTACGCAGTATTTT,CAISEMRGGTPVTQYF
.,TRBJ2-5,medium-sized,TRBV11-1,TGTGCCAGCAGCTTGGGTGTACAGGTTAGAGAGACCCAGTACTTC,CASSLGVQVRETQYF
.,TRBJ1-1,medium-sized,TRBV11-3,TGTGCCAGCAGCTTTACGGGCAACACTGAAGCTTTCTTT,CASSFTGNTEAFF
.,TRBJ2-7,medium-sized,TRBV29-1,TGCAGCGTTGGGGTTTCCTCCTACGAGCAGTACTTC,CSVGVSSYEQYF
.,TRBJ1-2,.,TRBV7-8,TGTGCCAGCAGCCCGGGGTTAGGGACCGCCAGCAACTATGGCTACACCTTC,CASSPGLGTASNYGYTF
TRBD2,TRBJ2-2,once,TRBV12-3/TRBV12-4,TGTGCCAGCAGTTTTGGCGGGAGTCCCACCGGGGAGCTGTTTTTT,CASSFGGSPTGELFF
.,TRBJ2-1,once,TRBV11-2,TGTGCCAGCAGTTTAACCGGGAGTCTCTATGAGCAGTTCTTC,CASSLTGSLYEQFF
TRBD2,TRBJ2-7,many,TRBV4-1,TGCGCCAGCAGCCAAGATGGGAGACTAGCGGGAGAAGACGAGCAGTACTTC,CASSQDGRLAGEDEQYF
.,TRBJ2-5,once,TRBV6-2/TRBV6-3,TGTGTCAACAGTTATGCCACCCCCCGAGAGACCCAGTACTTC,CVNSYATPRETQYF
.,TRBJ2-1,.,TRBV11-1,TGTACCGGCAGCCTAGAGCGTCGGGTAGGTGAGCAGTTCTTC,CTGSLERRVGEQFF
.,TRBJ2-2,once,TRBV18,TGTGCCAGCTCACCACGGGTAGGGGACTTGAACATCGGGGAGCTGCTTTTT,CASSPRVGDLNIGELLF
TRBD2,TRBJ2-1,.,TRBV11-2,TGTGACAGCGGCTTAGGTCGGGGGGAGTGGGATGTCGATGAGCAGTTCTTC,CDSGLGRGEWDVDEQFF
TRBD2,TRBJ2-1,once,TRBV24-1,TGTGCCGCCGGTGATCTTCCCAAAGCGACTAGCGGGATGGACAATGAGCAGTTCTTC,CAAGDLPKATSGMDNEQFF
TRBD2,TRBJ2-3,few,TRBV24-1,TGTGCCACCAGTGATCAACGACTAGCGCGAGATACGCAGTATTTT,CATSDQRLARDTQYF
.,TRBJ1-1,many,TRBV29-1,TGCAGCGTTGAAGATGTATCGGGGGTGAACACTGAAGCTTTCTTT,CSVEDVSGVNTEAFF
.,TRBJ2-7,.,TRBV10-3,TGTGCCATCAGTGACCCCGGGGGCGGAGGGTCAATCGGCGAGCAGTACTTC,CAISDPGGGGSIGEQYF
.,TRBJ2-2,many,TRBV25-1,TGTGCCAGCAGTGACGGGAGTGAGGCCGGGGAGCTGTTTTTT,CASSDGSEAGELFF
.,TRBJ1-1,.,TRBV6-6,TGTGCCAGCAGTTACTTGATGGGACTGGGTTTTACTGAAGCTTTCTTT,CASSYLMGLGFTEAFF
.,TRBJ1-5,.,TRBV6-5,TGTGCCAGCAGCAAATGGCAGGGCCGAACCAATCAGCCCCAGCATTTT,CASSKWQGRTNQPQHF
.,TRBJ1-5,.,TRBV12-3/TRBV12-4,TGTGCCAGCAGTCCGTCGGGGGGGGACAAACAGCTCCAGCATTTT,CASSPSGGDKQLQHF
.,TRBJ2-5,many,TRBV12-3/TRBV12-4,TGTGCCAGCAGTCTCGGATTTACGGAGACCCAGTACTTC,CASSLGFTETQYF
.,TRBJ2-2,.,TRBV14,TGTGCCAGCAACAAGTTCGGGGCAGGGTATACCGGGGAGCTGTTTTTT,CASNKFGAGYTGELFF
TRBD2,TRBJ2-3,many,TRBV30,TGTGCCTGGGACCTCGGACTAGCGGCAGATACGCAGTATTTT,CAWDLGLAADTQYF
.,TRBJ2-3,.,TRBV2,TGTGCCAGCAGTGAAGGGGGGGGGTGGGGGCGCACAGATACGCAGTATTTT,CASSEGGGWGRTDTQYF
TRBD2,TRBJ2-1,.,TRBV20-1,TGCAGTGCTAGAGGGGCTGCTAGCGGGAGCTCCTACAATGAGCAGTTCTTC,CSARGAASGSSYNEQFF
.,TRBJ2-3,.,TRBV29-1,TGCAGCGTGTCTAGCGAGTGGGGCACAGATGCGCAGTATTTT,CSVSSEWGTDAQYF
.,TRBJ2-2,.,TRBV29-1,TGCAGCGCTGTCGGCAGGGGGGTTACCGGGAAGCTGTTTTTT,CSAVGRGVTGKLFF
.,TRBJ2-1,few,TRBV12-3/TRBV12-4,TGTGCCAGCAGTTTGAGGCAGGGGTATTACAATGTGCAGTTCTTC,CASSLRQGYYNVQFF
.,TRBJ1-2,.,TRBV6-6,TGTACCAGCTGCCCCGGGGGGGCGCGGGGCTACACCTTC,CTSCPGGARGYTF